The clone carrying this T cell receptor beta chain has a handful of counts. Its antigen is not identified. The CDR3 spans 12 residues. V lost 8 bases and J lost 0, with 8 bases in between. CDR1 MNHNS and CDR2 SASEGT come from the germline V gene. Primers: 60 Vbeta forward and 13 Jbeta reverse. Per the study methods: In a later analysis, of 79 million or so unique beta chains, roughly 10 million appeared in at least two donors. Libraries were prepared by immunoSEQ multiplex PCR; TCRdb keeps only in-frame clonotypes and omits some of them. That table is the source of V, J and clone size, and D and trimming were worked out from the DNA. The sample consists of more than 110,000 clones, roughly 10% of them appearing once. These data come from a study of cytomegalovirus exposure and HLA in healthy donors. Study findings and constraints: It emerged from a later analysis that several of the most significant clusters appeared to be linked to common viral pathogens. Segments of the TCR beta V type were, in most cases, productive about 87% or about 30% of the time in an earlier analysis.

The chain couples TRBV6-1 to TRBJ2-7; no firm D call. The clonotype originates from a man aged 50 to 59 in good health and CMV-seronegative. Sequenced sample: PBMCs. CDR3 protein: CASARSSYEQYF. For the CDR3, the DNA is TGTGCCAGCGCACGGAGCTCCTACGAGCAGTACTTC.